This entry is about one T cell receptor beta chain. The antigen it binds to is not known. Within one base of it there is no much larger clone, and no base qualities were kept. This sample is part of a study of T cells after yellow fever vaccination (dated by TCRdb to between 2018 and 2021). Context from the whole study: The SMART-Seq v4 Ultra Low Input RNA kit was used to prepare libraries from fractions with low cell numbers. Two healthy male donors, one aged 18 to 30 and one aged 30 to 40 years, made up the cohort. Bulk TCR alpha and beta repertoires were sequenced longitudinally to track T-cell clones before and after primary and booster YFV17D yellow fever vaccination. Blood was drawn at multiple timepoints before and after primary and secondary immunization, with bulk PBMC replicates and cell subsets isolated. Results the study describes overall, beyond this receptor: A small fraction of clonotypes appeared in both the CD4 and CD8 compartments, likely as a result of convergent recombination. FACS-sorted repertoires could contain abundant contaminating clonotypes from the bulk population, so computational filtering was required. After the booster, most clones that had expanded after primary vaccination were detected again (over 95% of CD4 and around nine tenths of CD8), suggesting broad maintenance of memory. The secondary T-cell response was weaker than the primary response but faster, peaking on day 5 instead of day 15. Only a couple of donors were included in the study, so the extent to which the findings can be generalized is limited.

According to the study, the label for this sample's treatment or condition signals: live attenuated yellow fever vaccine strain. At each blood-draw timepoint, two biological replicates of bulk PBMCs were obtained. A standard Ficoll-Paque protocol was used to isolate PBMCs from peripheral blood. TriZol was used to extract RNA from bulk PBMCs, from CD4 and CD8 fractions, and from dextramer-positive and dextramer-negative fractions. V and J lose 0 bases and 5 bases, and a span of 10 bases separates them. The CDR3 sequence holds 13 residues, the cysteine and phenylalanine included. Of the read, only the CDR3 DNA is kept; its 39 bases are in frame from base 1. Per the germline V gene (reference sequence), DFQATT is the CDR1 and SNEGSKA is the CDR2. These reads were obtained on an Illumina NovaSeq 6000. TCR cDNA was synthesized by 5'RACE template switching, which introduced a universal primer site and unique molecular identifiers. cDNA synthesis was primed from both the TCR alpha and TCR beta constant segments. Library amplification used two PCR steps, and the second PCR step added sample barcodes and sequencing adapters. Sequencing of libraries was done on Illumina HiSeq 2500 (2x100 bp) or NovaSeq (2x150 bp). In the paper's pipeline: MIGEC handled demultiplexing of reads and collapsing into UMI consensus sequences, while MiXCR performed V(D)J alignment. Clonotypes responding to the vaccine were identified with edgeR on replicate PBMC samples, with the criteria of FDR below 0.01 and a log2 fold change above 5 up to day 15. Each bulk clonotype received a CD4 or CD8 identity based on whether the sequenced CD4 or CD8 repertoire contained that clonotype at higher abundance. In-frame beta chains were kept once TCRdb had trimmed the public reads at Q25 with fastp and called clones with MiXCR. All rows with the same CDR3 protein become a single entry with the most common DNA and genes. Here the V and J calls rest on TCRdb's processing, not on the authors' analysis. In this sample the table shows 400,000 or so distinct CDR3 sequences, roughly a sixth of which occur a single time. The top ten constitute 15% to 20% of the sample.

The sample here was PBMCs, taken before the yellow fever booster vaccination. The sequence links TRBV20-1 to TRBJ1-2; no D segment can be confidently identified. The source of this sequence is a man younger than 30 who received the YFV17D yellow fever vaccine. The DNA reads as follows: TGCAGTGCTAGAGATCATAGCGATTATGGCTACACCTTC. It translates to CSARDHSDYGYTF.